This TCR beta chain was identified during a study of blood T cell repertoires in COVID-19. Study overall: Sites in the United States, Italy and Spain provided acute and convalescent COVID-19 samples.

From germline, CDR1 is MRHNA and CDR2 SNTAGT. This CDR3 contains 16 residues. Trimming removed 11 bases from V and 1 base from J, with 20 bases in between. The repertoire was sequenced with immunoSEQ multiplex PCR; TCRdb's copy has only in-frame clones and lacks some. The sample includes around 270,000 clones, 85% to 90% of them seen just once. Input material: peripheral blood. The chain links TRBV6-4 to TRBJ2-2; TRBD1 might be the D (5 bases). The clonotype originates from a middle-aged man with acute or convalescent COVID-19. The DNA for the CDR3 is TGTGCCCCCAGGGCACGACCCCCCGAGAACACCGGGGAGCTGTTTTTT. It codes for CAPRARPPENTGELFF.